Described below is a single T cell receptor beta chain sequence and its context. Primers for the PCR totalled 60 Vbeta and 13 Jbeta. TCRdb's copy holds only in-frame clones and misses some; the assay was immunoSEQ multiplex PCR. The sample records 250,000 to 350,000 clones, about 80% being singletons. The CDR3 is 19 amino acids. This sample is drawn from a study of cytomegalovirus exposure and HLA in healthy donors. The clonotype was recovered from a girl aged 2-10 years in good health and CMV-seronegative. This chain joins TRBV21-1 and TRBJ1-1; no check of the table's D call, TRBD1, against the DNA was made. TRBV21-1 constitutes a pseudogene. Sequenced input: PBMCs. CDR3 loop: CASSRLTKDREVDDTEAFF. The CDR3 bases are TGTGCCAGCAGCAGGCTGACAAAGGACAGGGAGGTCGATGACACTGAAGCTTTCTTT.